Described below is a single T cell receptor (beta chain) sequence and its context. The CDR3 covers 13 residues. In germline, CDR1 is WSHSY, CDR2 SAAADI. V shed 3 bases and J shed 6 bases, with 11 bases lying between them. Libraries were prepared by immunoSEQ multiplex PCR; TCRdb keeps only in-frame clonotypes and omits some of them. The sample has 60,000 to 80,000 clones; 70% to 85% are singletons. This record comes from a study of neoadjuvant anti-PD-1 for oral cavity cancer. The clonotype was recovered from a person between 40 and 80 years old with oral cavity squamous cell carcinoma. The chain combines TRBV10-2 with TRBJ1-2, with a possible D match to TRBD1 (5 bases). The sample was PBMCs, taken before nivolumab (anti-PD-1) treatment. DNA of the CDR3: TGCGCCAGCAGTGAATGGATAGGGGATGGCTACACCTTC. This sequence encodes CASSEWIGDGYTF.